Sequencing of this TCR beta chain was carried out in a study of regulatory T cells in long-lasting Graves disease. Noted time point: newly diagnosed GD, antithyroid drugs for less than 3 months. PBMC-extracted RNA yielded the TCR library. Ten or more counts support this clonotype. To make TCR beta libraries, researchers used iRepertoire HTBI primers and Arm-PCR of CDR3 regions. TCRdb reprocessed the multiplex PCR reads via MiXCR and lists one record per CDR3 protein. This sample carries 300,000 to 450,000 distinct CDR3 sequences, roughly 16% of them seen once, and the ten largest clones take approximately 22%. V was trimmed by 5 bases and J by 3 bases, leaving 11 bases between them. The CDR3 is made up of 14 amino acids.

This TCR was recovered from a female donor with Graves disease. The chain has TRBV12-3 or TRBV12-4 and TRBJ2-1; unclear D gene. Sequenced material: peripheral blood mononuclear cells (PBMCs), taken at new diagnosis, from a patient treated with antithyroid drugs. The CDR3 loop is CASSERTDYNEQFF. The CDR3 DNA follows: TGTGCCAGCAGTGAAAGGACGGACTACAATGAGCAGTTCTTC.